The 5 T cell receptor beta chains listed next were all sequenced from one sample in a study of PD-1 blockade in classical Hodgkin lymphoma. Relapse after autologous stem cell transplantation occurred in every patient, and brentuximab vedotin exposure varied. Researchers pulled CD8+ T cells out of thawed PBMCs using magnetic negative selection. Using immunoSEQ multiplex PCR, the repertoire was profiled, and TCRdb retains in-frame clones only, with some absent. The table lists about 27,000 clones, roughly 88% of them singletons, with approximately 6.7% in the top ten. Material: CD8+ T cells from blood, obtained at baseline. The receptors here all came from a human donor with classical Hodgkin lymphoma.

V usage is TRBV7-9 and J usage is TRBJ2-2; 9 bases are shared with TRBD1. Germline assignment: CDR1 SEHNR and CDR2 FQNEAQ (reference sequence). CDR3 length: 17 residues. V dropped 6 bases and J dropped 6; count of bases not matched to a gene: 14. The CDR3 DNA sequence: TGTGCCAGCAGTATTCCCGAGGACAGGGGTCTCCCCGGGGAGCTGTTTTTT. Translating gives CASSIPEDRGLPGELFF.

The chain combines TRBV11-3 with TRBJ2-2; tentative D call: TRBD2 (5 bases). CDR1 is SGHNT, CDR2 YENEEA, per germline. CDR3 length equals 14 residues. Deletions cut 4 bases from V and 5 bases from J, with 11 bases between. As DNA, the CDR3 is TGTGCCAGCAGCTCACCTACTAGTACCGGGGAGCTGTTTTTT. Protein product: CASSSPTSTGELFF.

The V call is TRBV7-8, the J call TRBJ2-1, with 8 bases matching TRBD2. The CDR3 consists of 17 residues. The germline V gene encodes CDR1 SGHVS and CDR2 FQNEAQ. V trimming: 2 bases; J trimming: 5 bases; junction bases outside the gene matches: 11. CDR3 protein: CASSLIELAANNNEQFF. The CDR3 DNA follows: TGTGCCAGCAGCTTAATCGAACTAGCGGCTAATAACAATGAGCAGTTCTTC.

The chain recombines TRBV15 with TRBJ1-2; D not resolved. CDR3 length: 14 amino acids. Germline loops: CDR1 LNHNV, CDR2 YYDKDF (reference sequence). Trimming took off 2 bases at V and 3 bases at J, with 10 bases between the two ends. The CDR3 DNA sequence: TGTGCCACCAGCAGACGCCAGGACCACTATGGCTACACCTTC. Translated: CATSRRQDHYGYTF.

Here the CDR3 reads CASSETFWSQGRKGYEQYF. The CDR3 DNA sequence: TGTGCCAGCAGTGAAACGTTTTGGAGCCAGGGGAGGAAAGGGTACGAGCAGTACTTC. The chain has TRBV6-1 and TRBJ2-7, with D possibly being TRBD1 or TRBD2 (6 bases each). Trimming removed 2 bases from V and 4 bases from J, with 27 bases in between. Germline CDR1 MNHNS, CDR2 SASEGT. There are 19 residues in the CDR3.